Presented here are 30 T cell receptor beta chains from one specimen sequenced in a study of blood T cell repertoires in COVID-19. The assay was immunoSEQ multiplex PCR, and TCRdb's table has in-frame clones only and misses some. Of 100,000 or so clones in the sample, 84% were seen once. Sample: peripheral blood. The receptors shown here come from a man in his 70s with active or convalescent COVID-19.

The chain has TRBV29-1 and TRBJ2-3; 9 bases fit TRBD2. This CDR3 spans 15 amino acids. Germline V CDR1 and CDR2: SQVTM, ANQGSEA. V dropped 4 bases and J dropped 0; count of bases not matched to a gene: 5. The CDR3 sequence: CSVGKTSGSTDTQYF. The CDR3 DNA sequence: TGCAGCGTTGGAAAGACTAGCGGTAGCACAGATACGCAGTATTTT.

This chain joins TRBV19 and TRBJ2-3; TRBD2 is a possible D gene (7 bases). CDR1 and CDR2 from the germline V gene are LNHDA and SQIVND (reference sequence). Trimming pared 7 bases from V and 0 bases from J, leaving 23 bases between. The CDR3 is 18 residues long. The CDR3 sequence is CASKLEGGYPYSTDTQYF. The CDR3 coding sequence is TGTGCCAGTAAGCTCGAGGGGGGGTACCCTTATAGCACAGATACGCAGTATTTT.

V is TRBV11-3 and J is TRBJ2-7; D gene uncertain. Germline V CDR1 and CDR2: SGHNT, YENEEA. This CDR3 spans 12 amino acids. Trimming removed 5 bases at V and 2 bases at J, with 7 bases between. CDR3 coding DNA: TGTGCCAGCAGCCCTGACACCTACGAGCAGTACTTC. Its protein is CASSPDTYEQYF.

This chain links TRBV4-1 with TRBJ2-3; TRBD2 might be the D (6 bases). Germline CDR1 and CDR2: MGHRA and YSYEKL. V lost 4 bases and J lost 5, with 16 bases in between. This CDR3 is built from 15 residues. In DNA, the CDR3 is TGCGCCAGCAGCCCGGGGCGTTCGCGGGGAGATACGCAGTATTTT. This encodes CASSPGRSRGDTQYF.

The chain uses TRBV2 and TRBJ1-1; D is unclear. Per the germline V gene, CDR1 is SNHLY and CDR2 is FYNNEI. Trimming cost V 4 bases and J 5 bases, with 17 bases left between them. The CDR3 covers 15 residues. The CDR3 region is CASSGEGFGSTEAFF. The CDR3 DNA reads TGTGCCAGCAGTGGAGAGGGATTTGGCAGTACTGAAGCTTTCTTT.

The V gene is TRBV27, the J gene TRBJ1-5; D gene ambiguous. The CDR3 spans 15 residues. Germline loops: CDR1 MNHEY, CDR2 SMNVEV (reference sequence). V lost 5 bases to trimming and J lost 2 bases, with 13 bases between them. CDR3 sequence reads: CASSPGEAGNQPQHF. The DNA of the CDR3 is TGTGCCAGCAGTCCTGGGGAGGCCGGCAATCAGCCCCAGCATTTT.

For the CDR3, the DNA is TGTGCCAGCAGCTTAGACCTGCAGGCTACGAACACTGAAGCTTTCTTT. It is translated as CASSLDLQATNTEAFF. The J gene is TRBJ1-1, the V gene TRBV7-2; D ambiguous. The CDR3 covers 16 residues. V was clipped by 1 base and J by 1 base, with 13 bases between them. Germline V gene data show CDR1 as SGHTA and CDR2 as FQGNSA.

The V and J genes are TRBV28 and TRBJ2-5; the D is unclear. The CDR3 contains 13 residues. Germline V gene data show CDR1 as MDHEN and CDR2 as SYDVKM. The V end was cut by 7 bases, the J end by 1 base, with 10 bases between. The CDR3 coding sequence is TGTGCCAGCACCTATGATCCCCAAGAGACCCAGTACTTC. This gives the protein CASTYDPQETQYF.

The chain links TRBV29-1 to TRBJ1-2; D remains ambiguous. This CDR3 contains 12 residues. Trimming stripped 3 bases from V and 5 bases from J, with 10 bases between. The germline gives CDR1 SQVTM, CDR2 ANQGSEA. This chain's CDR3 is CSVETAGYGYTF. CDR3 nucleotide sequence: TGCAGCGTTGAGACGGCAGGTTATGGCTACACCTTC.

This chain links TRBV10-3 with TRBJ1-1; the D gene is possibly TRBD1 (5 bases). Germline V gene data show CDR1 as ENHRY and CDR2 as SYGVKD. Trimming removed 10 bases at V and 6 bases at J, with 15 bases between. The CDR3 consists of 12 residues. This CDR3 reads CATGGGTAEAFF. The CDR3 DNA reads as TGTGCCACGGGGGGGGGAACGGCTGAAGCTTTCTTT.

V gene TRBV7-2 combines with J gene TRBJ1-6; D ambiguous. This CDR3 has 18 residues. Germline CDR1 SGHTA, CDR2 FQGNSA. Trimming shortened V by 1 base and J by 6 bases, and 19 bases separated the two germline ends. The CDR3 spells CASSLVPGQADLNSPLHF. CDR3 nucleotide sequence: TGTGCCAGCAGCTTAGTACCAGGCCAGGCAGACCTTAATTCACCCCTCCACTTT.

This chain connects TRBV5-1 to TRBJ1-2; a weak D match, TRBD1 (6 bases). Looked up from germline, CDR1 is SGHRS and CDR2 is YFSETQ. V lost 0 bases and J lost 2, with 11 bases in between. CDR3 length equals 15 residues. The CDR3 is CASSLVQGLNYGYTF. The CDR3 coding sequence is TGCGCCAGCAGCTTGGTGCAGGGGCTGAACTATGGCTACACCTTC.

The chain combines TRBV2 with TRBJ1-4, with TRBD1 identical over 10 bases. The CDR3 is made up of 14 amino acids. With 8 bases clipped from V and 6 bases from J, the junction kept 6 bases outside the gene matches. Germline V gene lookup returns CDR1 SNHLY and CDR2 FYNNEI. The CDR3 spells CASATGTGDEKLFF. The DNA of the CDR3 is TGTGCCAGCGCAACCGGGACAGGGGATGAAAAACTGTTTTTT.

This sequence joins TRBV11-2 and TRBJ1-4; 8 bases line up with TRBD1. Germline assignment: CDR1 SGHAT and CDR2 FQNNGV. Trimming cost V 2 bases and J 5 bases; bases outside gene matches: 4. The CDR3 extends over 15 amino acids. CDR3 sequence reads: CASSLTAGGNEKLFF. CDR3 DNA sequence: TGTGCCAGCAGCTTAACGGCAGGGGGCAATGAAAAACTGTTTTTT.

This chain uses TRBV2 with TRBJ1-5; TRBD1 is a possible D gene (6 bases). V was trimmed by 8 bases and J by 2 bases, leaving 10 bases between them. The germline CDR1 and CDR2 sequences are SNHLY and FYNNEI. This CDR3 is built from 13 residues. The CDR3: CASGQSRNQPQHF. The CDR3 region has the DNA TGTGCCAGCGGACAGTCCCGCAATCAGCCCCAGCATTTT. The complete variable domain, with remaining parts taken from reference TRBV2 and TRBJ1-5, reads EPEVTQTPSHQVTQMGQEVILRCVPISNHLYFYWYRQILGQKVEFLVSFYNNEISEKSEIFDDQFSVERPDGSNFTLKIRSTKLEDSAMYFCASGQSRNQPQHFGDGTRLSIL.

CDR3 coding DNA: TGTGCCAGTAGTATAGACGGTTCGCCCAGGGGATGGGACACTGAAGCTTTCTTT. Its protein product is CASSIDGSPRGWDTEAFF. The chain joins TRBV19 to TRBJ1-1, with D tentatively TRBD1 (6 bases). Looked up from germline, CDR1 is LNHDA and CDR2 is SQIVND (reference sequence). The V gene lost 0 bases and the J gene lost 3 bases, with 20 bases spanning the gap. CDR3 length equals 18 residues.

The gene calls are TRBV7-2 and TRBJ2-3; TRBD2 aligns across 10 bases. The CDR3 has 15 residues. The V segment lost 7 bases and the J segment 2 bases; nucleotides outside the gene matches: 6. CDR1 is SGHTA and CDR2 is FQGNSA in the germline V gene. The CDR3 DNA reads as TGTGCCAGCAACCTAGCGGGAGAGGTCACAGATACGCAGTATTTT. It codes for CASNLAGEVTDTQYF.

The CDR3 spells CASSPLPSGNTEAFF. Written as DNA, the CDR3 is TGTGCCAGCAGCCCTCTCCCAAGCGGGAACACTGAAGCTTTCTTT. The chain uses TRBV3-1 (or the pseudogene TRBV3-2) and TRBJ1-1; D remains unclear. Trimming left V 4 bases short and J 1 base short, with 13 bases between. Per the germline V gene, CDR1 is LGHDT and CDR2 is YNNKEL (reference sequence). This CDR3 spans 15 amino acids.

The gene calls are TRBV7-9 and TRBJ1-4; TRBD1 agrees at 7 bases. V gave up 5 bases and J gave up 5 bases; unmatched junction bases: 8. The germline gives CDR1 SEHNR, CDR2 FQNEAQ (reference sequence). The CDR3 runs 15 residues. The CDR3 DNA reads as TGTGCCAGCAGCCCTAACCGACAGGGCAATGAAAAACTGTTTTTT. This sequence encodes CASSPNRQGNEKLFF.

The V call is TRBV6-5, the J call TRBJ2-5; 13 positions agree with TRBD2. This CDR3 is built from 13 residues. V dropped 10 bases and J dropped 4; count of bases not matched to a gene: 3. In germline, CDR1 is MNHEY, CDR2 SVGAGI. This CDR3 reads CATRTSGGETQYF. CDR3 in DNA: TGTGCCACCAGGACTAGCGGGGGAGAGACCCAGTACTTC.

This clone has only one observation. The chain employs TRBV28 and TRBJ1-5; 9 bases are shared with TRBD1. V lost 4 bases and J lost 3; bases outside the gene matches: 7. This CDR3 has 16 residues. Germline CDR1 MDHEN, CDR2 SYDVKM. DNA for the CDR3: TGTGCCAGCAGTTCTGGGACAGGGAGAACCAATCAGCCCCAGCATTTT. Translation: CASSSGTGRTNQPQHF.

J is TRBJ1-2 and V is TRBV7-2, with TRBD1 as a possible D gene (6 bases). This CDR3 is built from 13 residues. Between the trimmed V and J ends, which lost 4 bases and 3 bases, there was a span of 9 bases. The germline CDR1 and CDR2 sequences are SGHTA and FQGNSA. The CDR3: CASSYSGDYGYTF. DNA for the CDR3: TGTGCCAGCAGCTACTCAGGGGACTATGGCTACACCTTC.

In its sample, this clone was seen once. The chain employs TRBV10-3 and TRBJ1-3; weak D call: TRBD1 (5 bases). CDR3 size: 13 residues. In germline, CDR1 is ENHRY, CDR2 SYGVKD. V was pared by 10 bases and J by 2 bases, with 12 bases between. CDR3 amino acids: CASRGGAGNTIYF. Here the CDR3 DNA reads TGTGCCAGCCGAGGAGGGGCTGGAAACACCATATATTTT.

The rearrangement links TRBV29-1 to TRBJ1-4; 7 nucleotides line up with TRBD1. With V trimmed by 5 bases and J by 7 bases, 4 bases remained unmatched. The germline V gene encodes CDR1 SQVTM and CDR2 ANQGSEA. The CDR3 is made up of 12 amino acids. The CDR3 DNA sequence: TGCAGCGTTCGACAGGGCGGTGAAAAACTGTTTTTT. This translates into CSVRQGGEKLFF.

The chain is built from TRBV7-9 and TRBJ1-5; perhaps TRBD1 as D (6 bases). The CDR3 totals 15 residues. Germline loops: CDR1 SEHNR, CDR2 FQNEAQ (reference sequence). V lost 1 base, J lost 5 bases, and 12 bases lay in between. CDR3 in DNA: TGTGCCAGCAGCTTAGGGGACATTAGGGATCAGCCCCAGCATTTT. As protein: CASSLGDIRDQPQHF.

This rearrangement joins TRBV6-7 to TRBJ2-1; 12 bases are shared with TRBD2. TRBV6-7 is annotated as an ORF whose role is uncertain. V lost 6 bases and J lost 7; bases outside the gene matches: 10. CDR3 length equals 16 residues. CDR3 sequence: CASSPKTSGGLNEQFF. The CDR3 region has the DNA TGTGCCAGCAGCCCCAAGACTAGCGGGGGCCTAAATGAGCAGTTCTTC.

The chain uses TRBV10-3 and TRBJ1-5; D may be TRBD1 (6 bases). V lost 11 bases and J lost 5, with 22 bases in between. CDR1 is ENHRY and CDR2 is SYGVKD in the germline V gene. This CDR3 region has 15 residues. The DNA of the CDR3 is TGTGCCGTACGGGGAGGGGGAGGCACGCATCAGCCCCAGCATTTT. This encodes CAVRGGGGTHQPQHF.

V usage is TRBV28 and J usage is TRBJ2-5, with TRBD1 matching over 8 bases. The V gene's germline CDR1 is MDHEN and CDR2 SYDVKM. V gave up 4 bases and J gave up 5 bases; unmatched junction bases: 6. This CDR3 comprises 14 residues. In DNA, the CDR3 is TGTGCCAGCAGTTACAGGGGGTCGAGGGAGACCCAGTACTTC. Translating gives CASSYRGSRETQYF. The variable domain in full, with the rest retrieved from reference TRBV28 and TRBJ2-5, is DVKVTQSSRYLVKRTGEKVFLECVQDMDHENMFWYRQDPGLGLRLIYFSYDVKMKEKGDIPEGYSVSREKKERFSLILESASTNQTSMYLCASSYRGSRETQYFGPGTRLLVL.

The chain couples TRBV7-2 to TRBJ2-1; D is possibly TRBD2 (6 bases). Germline CDR1 reads SGHTA; CDR2 reads FQGNSA. CDR3 size: 18 residues. Trimming took off 2 bases at V and 3 bases at J, with 20 bases between the two ends. This CDR3 is CASSLISVREVGYNEQFF. The CDR3 DNA reads as TGTGCCAGCAGCTTAATATCTGTCAGGGAGGTGGGCTACAATGAGCAGTTCTTC.

This clone occurred a few times. The rearrangement uses TRBV3-1 (or the pseudogene TRBV3-2) and TRBJ2-5; D is possibly TRBD2 (5 bases). The V end was cut by 8 bases, the J end by 5 bases, with 12 bases between. From germline, CDR1 is LGHDT and CDR2 YNNKEL (reference sequence). The CDR3 totals 12 residues. The CDR3 is CASDSADETQYF. CDR3 nucleotide sequence: TGTGCCAGCGACTCAGCGGATGAGACCCAGTACTTC.